This T cell receptor (beta chain) stems from a study of T-cell memory formation after mild COVID-19. Overall study results and limits: Day 37-peaking second-wave clones had unconfirmed SARS-CoV-2 specificity. While clones contracting from day 15 to 85 were balanced between CD4 and CD8, later expanders leaned CD4+.

This clonotype has at least ten counts. The target antigen is unknown. TCRdb reprocessed the 5' RACE reads with MiXCR, giving one entry per CDR3 protein. This table holds about 320,000 distinct CDR3 sequences, roughly an eighth found once. The germline CDR1 and CDR2 sequences are MGHRA and YSYEKL. The junction had 4 bases not matched to a gene; V was cut back by 1 base and J by 6 bases. The CDR3 has 14 amino acids. Sequencing used PBMCs or a T cell subset sorted from them (not recorded which). J is TRBJ2-3 and V is TRBV4-1; 7 positions agree with TRBD2. The receptor comes from a man between 18 and 29 years old who had mild COVID-19 (a few samples of this study predate the infection). Cell type and time point are not known. DNA for the CDR3: TGCGCCAGCAGCCAAGTCGGAGCGGGGGATACGCAGTATTTT. It yields the protein CASSQVGAGDTQYF.